This TCR beta chain derives from a study of early T cells in non-severe SARS-CoV-2 infection. Whole-study context: Bulk RNA isolated from unsorted whole blood underwent sequencing; chains were not paired.

The study, taken as a whole, reports: Database matching using VDJdb favored anti-spike CD8 responses, with private and CD4 specificities left missing.

Germline V gene data show CDR1 as SGDLS and CDR2 as YYNGEE. This CDR3 has 13 amino acids. With 3 bases removed from V and 4 bases from J, the gap between germline ends came to 10 bases. Ten or more counts support this clonotype. Its antigen is unknown. TCRdb re-analysed the 5' RACE reads in MiXCR, keeping a single row per CDR3 protein. The table lists around 47,000 distinct CDR3 sequences, approximately 11% of them singletons. The specimen sequenced was whole blood. This receptor was obtained from an adult who was a healthcare worker with PCR-confirmed SARS-CoV-2 infection or an uninfected control (not recorded which). This chain links TRBV9 with TRBJ2-5, with a tentative D call TRBD2 (5 bases). The CDR3 is CASSAARGETQYF. The CDR3 nucleotides are TGTGCCAGCAGCGCCGCCCGGGGAGAGACCCAGTACTTC.